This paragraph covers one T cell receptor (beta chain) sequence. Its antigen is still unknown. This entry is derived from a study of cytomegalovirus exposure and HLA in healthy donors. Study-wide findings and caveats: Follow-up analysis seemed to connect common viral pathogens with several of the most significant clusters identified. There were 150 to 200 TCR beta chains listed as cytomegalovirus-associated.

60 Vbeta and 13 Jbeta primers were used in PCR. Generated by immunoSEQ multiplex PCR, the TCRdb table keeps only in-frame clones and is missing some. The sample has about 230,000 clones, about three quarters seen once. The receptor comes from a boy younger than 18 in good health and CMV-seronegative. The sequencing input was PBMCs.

The CDR3 sequence: CASSFGTTNTGELFF. CDR3 bases: TGCGCCAGCAGCTTCGGGACAACGAACACCGGGGAGCTGTTTTTT. The chain combines TRBV5-1 with TRBJ2-2; perhaps TRBD1 as D (6 bases). The CDR3 length is 15 residues. Trimming took 2 bases from V and 0 from J, leaving 8 bases between them. Germline V CDR1 and CDR2: SGHRS, YFSETQ.